Each of the 32 T cell receptor beta chains below was sequenced from the same sample in a study of T cell repertoires in cytomegalovirus infection. A single record per CDR3 protein comes from TCRdb applying MiXCR to the reads. The sample includes fewer than 700,000 distinct CDR3 sequences, 24% of them seen just once. The sample comprised CD8+ T cells from PBMCs. These receptors came from a human donor in good health (CMV status not recorded). Some clones in this sample may be carry-over from other donors' samples.

This clonotype was found many times. This chain connects TRBV11-3 to TRBJ2-3; 8 bases agree with TRBD2. CDR1 is SGHNT and CDR2 is YENEEA in the germline V gene. The CDR3 length is 17 residues. The V segment lost 5 bases and the J segment 2 bases; nucleotides outside the gene matches: 12. CDR3: CASSPTRASGFTDTQYF. Here the CDR3 DNA reads TGTGCCAGCAGCCCCACTAGGGCTAGCGGGTTCACAGATACGCAGTATTTT.

This clonotype appeared a few times. The rearrangement uses TRBV28 and TRBJ1-5; D remains unclear. Germline assignment: CDR1 MDHEN and CDR2 SYDVKM. V lost 5 bases, J lost 3 bases, and 17 bases lay in between. This CDR3 region has 16 residues. The CDR3 sequence is CASSPRHHGLNQPQHF. DNA of the CDR3: TGTGCCAGCAGTCCGCGGCACCACGGGCTCAATCAGCCCCAGCATTTT.

The chain combines TRBV19 with TRBJ1-5, with D possibly being TRBD1 (5 bases). Between the trimmed V and J ends, which lost 7 bases and 0 bases, there was a span of 19 bases. From germline, CDR1 is LNHDA and CDR2 SQIVND (reference sequence). The CDR3 covers 17 residues. For the CDR3, the DNA is TGTGCCAGTACCGGCAGGGACCCTCTTATTAGCAATCAGCCCCAGCATTTT. Residues: CASTGRDPLISNQPQHF.

The sample holds one count of this clonotype. The chain employs TRBV5-1 and TRBJ2-3; D call uncertain. Trimming shortened V by 0 bases and J by 2 bases, and 10 bases separated the two germline ends. The length of the CDR3 is 15 residues. The V gene's germline CDR1 is SGHRS and CDR2 YFSETQ. The DNA of the CDR3 is TGCGCCAGCAGCTTGGAACGACCTATCACAGATACGCAGTATTTT. This codes for CASSLERPITDTQYF.

This clonotype came up a few times. The chain recombines TRBV2 with TRBJ2-7, with TRBD2 identical over 15 bases. The CDR3 has 17 residues. In germline, CDR1 is SNHLY, CDR2 FYNNEI. Trimming at V came to 4 bases and at J to 3 bases, leaving 7 bases not matched to a gene. CDR3 sequence reads: CASSGGLAGGAFYEQYF. The CDR3 DNA reads as TGTGCCAGCAGTGGAGGACTAGCGGGGGGGGCGTTCTACGAGCAGTACTTC.

V gene TRBV27 combines with J gene TRBJ2-1, with D maybe TRBD1 (7 bases). The CDR3 has 14 amino acids. The V gene's germline CDR1 is MNHEY and CDR2 SMNVEV (reference sequence). V gave up 6 bases and J gave up 5 bases, with 14 bases separating them. CDR3 sequence: CASRRAGGNNEQFF. The CDR3 bases are TGTGCCAGCAGAAGGGCAGGGGGGAACAATGAGCAGTTCTTC.

V gene TRBV27 combines with J gene TRBJ2-1; a weak D match, TRBD1 (6 bases). Germline-derived CDR1 and CDR2 are MNHEY and SMNVEV (reference sequence). The CDR3 consists of 13 residues. Trimming shortened V by 5 bases and J by 9 bases, and 14 bases separated the two germline ends. The CDR3 DNA follows: TGTGCCAGCAGTCCACAGGGAGAGCTTGAGCAGTTCTTC. Amino acid sequence: CASSPQGELEQFF.

This clonotype has more than one count but fewer than ten. V is TRBV9 and J is TRBJ2-2, with 7 bases that match TRBD2. V lost 0 bases, J lost 1 base, and 6 bases stayed unmatched. The CDR3 contains 17 residues. CDR1 and CDR2 from the germline V gene are SGDLS and YYNGEE. The CDR3 sequence: CASSVVAGVLNTGELFF. DNA for the CDR3: TGTGCCAGCAGCGTAGTTGCGGGGGTCCTGAACACCGGGGAGCTGTTTTTT.

This clonotype turned up a few times. The J gene is TRBJ2-7, the V gene TRBV28; D uncertain. Germline CDR1 MDHEN, CDR2 SYDVKM. CDR3 length: 13 amino acids. V shed 6 bases and J shed 6 bases, with 15 bases lying between them. In DNA, the CDR3 is TGTGCCAGCAGCTCCTCCCTTGCGAGCGAGCAGTACTTC. This translates into CASSSSLASEQYF.

Details on this clonotype: A much bigger clone sits one base away, suggesting this may be a read error. The rearrangement joins TRBV6-6 to TRBJ1-5; the match to TRBD1 covers 10 bases. The trim removed 5 bases at V and 2 bases at J, leaving 15 bases unmatched. CDR3 length: 19 residues. Germline-derived CDR1 and CDR2 are MNHNY and SVGAGI (reference sequence). DNA of the CDR3: TGTGCCAGCAGTCGGTTTCCGGGACAGGGGATGATCGGCAATCAGCCCCAGCATTTT. Its translation is CASSRFPGQGMIGNQPQHF.

The sample holds a few counts of this clonotype. The gene calls are TRBV7-9 and TRBJ1-1, with 8 bases matching TRBD1. Germline CDR1 reads SEHNR; CDR2 reads FQNEAQ (reference sequence). The CDR3 has 17 residues. Trimming took 4 bases from V and 5 from J; bases not matched to a gene: 15. DNA of the CDR3: TGTGCCAGCAGCTACCCGGGACAGGCCATCGGAGGGACTGAAGCTTTCTTT. This gives the protein CASSYPGQAIGGTEAFF.

The gene calls are TRBV4-3 and TRBJ1-1, with D possibly matching TRBD1 (5 bases). The CDR3 sequence is 15 residues long. Germline CDR1 is LGHNA and CDR2 is YSLEER. The germline V and J ends were trimmed by 0 bases and 4 bases, with 12 bases remaining between them. The CDR3 region is CASSQDKIRGTEAFF. The CDR3 nucleotides are TGCGCCAGCAGCCAAGACAAAATAAGGGGCACTGAAGCTTTCTTT.

This clonotype was picked up a small number of times. The chain recombines TRBV5-5 with TRBJ2-7; no firm D call. The CDR3 is 15 residues long. The ends were cut back, 0 bases at V and 1 base at J, with 11 bases in the middle. In germline, CDR1 is SGHKS, CDR2 YYEKEE (reference sequence). In DNA, the CDR3 is TGTGCCAGCAGCTTGGAAGGGTCAGGTTCCTACGAGCAGTACTTC. It is translated as CASSLEGSGSYEQYF.

The chain uses TRBV7-9 and TRBJ1-2; D not resolved. Trimming cost V 4 bases and J 4 bases, with 7 bases left between them. The CDR3 consists of 12 residues. CDR1 is SEHNR, CDR2 FQNEAQ, per germline (reference sequence). In DNA, the CDR3 is TGTGCCAGCAGCTCCGTGGCCTATGGCTACACCTTC. This translates into CASSSVAYGYTF.

The chain combines TRBV27 with TRBJ2-5, with 8 nucleotides matching TRBD1. V trimming: 3 bases; J trimming: 4 bases; junction bases outside the gene matches: 7. From germline, CDR1 is MNHEY and CDR2 SMNVEV (reference sequence). This CDR3 is 15 amino acids long. The CDR3 sequence: CASSFSRGPGETQYF. DNA for the CDR3: TGTGCCAGCAGTTTCTCCAGGGGGCCGGGAGAGACCCAGTACTTC.

Points on this clonotype: This may come from a read error, since a much larger clone is one base off. The genes are TRBV19 and TRBJ2-1; tentatively, D is TRBD1 (5 bases). The CDR3 has 16 amino acids. CDR1 and CDR2 (germline): LNHDA, SQIVND (reference sequence). Trimming left V 3 bases short and J 5 bases short, with 17 bases between. DNA of the CDR3: TGTGCCAGTAGTATTTCGGCCAGGGTGTCCGACAATGAGCAGTTCTTC. Its protein is CASSISARVSDNEQFF.

The chain combines TRBV7-9 with TRBJ2-1; no clear D gene. V was cut by 1 base and J by 2 bases, with 9 bases left in between. Germline CDR1 is SEHNR and CDR2 is FQNEAQ (reference sequence). This CDR3 has 15 residues. This CDR3 reads CASSLGGKPYNEQFF. DNA of the CDR3: TGTGCCAGCAGCTTAGGGGGAAAGCCCTACAATGAGCAGTTCTTC.

The V and J genes are TRBV20-1 and TRBJ2-7, with D tentatively TRBD1 or TRBD2 (5 bases each). Trimming shortened V by 0 bases and J by 0 bases, and 12 bases separated the two germline ends. Germline V CDR1 and CDR2: DFQATT, SNEGSKA (reference sequence). This CDR3 is built from 15 residues. The CDR3 reads CSARDRDGASYEQYV. The CDR3 region has the DNA TGCAGTGCTAGAGACCGGGACGGAGCCTCCTACGAGCAGTACGTC.

This clonotype came up a few times. V and J are TRBV6-1 and TRBJ2-1; 9 bases fit TRBD1. The CDR3 contains 16 residues. From germline, CDR1 is MNHNS and CDR2 SASEGT. V shed 5 bases and J 8 bases; nucleotides not matched to a gene: 13. CDR3 in DNA: TGTGCCAGCAGTTATCCTCGTACAGGGGGCTTGGATGAGCAGTTCTTC. Translation gives CASSYPRTGGLDEQFF.

V is TRBV29-1 and J is TRBJ2-6, with a possible D match to TRBD2 (6 bases). This CDR3 comprises 17 residues. Germline values: CDR1 SQVTM, CDR2 ANQGSEA. V lost 7 bases to trimming and J lost 0 bases, with 19 bases between them. CDR3 in DNA: TGCAGCGCCTGGACATCCGGGGGACCCTCTGGGGCCAACGTCCTGACTTTC. Translating gives CSAWTSGGPSGANVLTF.

V is TRBV7-9 and J is TRBJ2-1; D may be TRBD1 or TRBD2 (6 bases each). The CDR3 is 15 residues long. Trimming pared 4 bases from V and 2 bases from J, leaving 12 bases between. Looked up from germline, CDR1 is SEHNR and CDR2 is FQNEAQ (reference sequence). In nucleotides, the CDR3 is TGTGCCAGCAGCTGGGGGGCGGCACCCTACAATGAGCAGTTCTTC. It encodes CASSWGAAPYNEQFF.

This clonotype was found many times. V gene TRBV7-9 combines with J gene TRBJ1-2; TRBD1 agrees at 8 bases. CDR1 SEHNR and CDR2 FQNEAQ come from the germline V gene (reference sequence). V shed 2 bases, J shed 4 bases, and the junction held 15 bases outside the gene matches. This CDR3 contains 18 residues. This CDR3 reads CASSLRIVETGVSYGYTF. CDR3 nucleotide sequence: TGTGCCAGCAGCTTAAGAATCGTCGAGACAGGGGTTAGCTATGGCTACACCTTC.

This clonotype was counted a few times. V is TRBV9 and J is TRBJ2-2; 7 bases are a match to TRBD1. The CDR3 runs to 15 residues. Germline V gives CDR1 SGDLS, CDR2 YYNGEE. The V and J ends lost 0 bases and 3 bases, in that order; junction bases with no gene match: 2. Here the CDR3 reads CASSVGGGHTGELFF. CDR3 nucleotides: TGTGCCAGCAGCGTAGGAGGGGGCCACACCGGGGAGCTGTTTTTT.

The rearrangement links TRBV24-1 to TRBJ2-1; D ambiguous. Trimming took 2 bases from V and 3 from J, leaving 7 bases between them. The CDR3 is 14 residues long. Germline CDR1 and CDR2: KGHDR and SFDVKD. The CDR3 DNA sequence: TGTGCCACCAGTGATTCTGGGTTCTACAATGAGCAGTTCTTC. Its protein is CATSDSGFYNEQFF.

Concerning this clonotype itself: A much larger clone lies a single base off, so this may be a read error. V is TRBV7-8 and J is TRBJ2-7; 7 bases are shared with TRBD1. The length of the CDR3 is 14 residues. Germline CDR1 SGHVS, CDR2 FQNEAQ. CDR3 DNA: TGTGTCAGCAGCTCGACTGGGGACAGCTACGAGCAGTACGTC. This translates into CVSSSTGDSYEQYV.

Comments on this clonotype: One base away lies a much larger clone, so this may be a sequencing read error. This chain connects TRBV12-5 to TRBJ2-1, with D maybe TRBD1 (6 bases). This CDR3 comprises 15 residues. The germline V gene has CDR1 LGHNT and CDR2 FRNRAP. The CDR3 coding sequence is TGTGTTAGTGGGATCTGGACAGCCCCCTACAATGAGCAGTTCTTC. It specifies CVSGIWTAPYNEQFF.

This clonotype was picked up a small number of times. CDR3 DNA: TGTGCCAGCAGCTTGGGCCCGCAGCAGCCCCAGCATTTT. Protein product: CASSLGPQQPQHF. The chain couples TRBV7-6 to TRBJ1-5, with unresolved D. The CDR3 has 13 residues. The germline V and J ends were trimmed by 3 bases and 7 bases, with 10 bases remaining between them. Germline assignment: CDR1 SGHVS and CDR2 FNYEAQ.

This clonotype has at least ten counts. The chain is built from TRBV28 and TRBJ2-5; 7 bases line up with TRBD1. CDR1 MDHEN and CDR2 SYDVKM come from the germline V gene. The CDR3 spans 14 residues. The trim removed 2 bases at V and 5 bases at J, leaving 5 bases unmatched. CDR3 region: CASSLQGVVETQYF. The CDR3 bases are TGTGCCAGCAGTTTACAGGGGGTCGTGGAGACCCAGTACTTC.

The V call is TRBV14, the J call TRBJ2-7; 10 nucleotides agree with TRBD2. This CDR3 is built from 15 residues. Germline V CDR1 and CDR2: SGHDN, FVKESK. After removal of 3 bases from V and 0 bases from J, the junction contained 2 bases not matched to a gene. The DNA for the CDR3 is TGTGCCAGCAGCCACGGACTAGCGGACTCCTACGAGCAGTACTTC. Amino acids: CASSHGLADSYEQYF.

This clonotype has more than one count but fewer than ten. J is TRBJ1-2 and V is TRBV29-1, with D uncertain. CDR1 is SQVTM, CDR2 ANQGSEA, per germline. Deletions cut 6 bases from V and 2 bases from J, with 10 bases between. The CDR3 is made up of 12 amino acids. CDR3 sequence reads: CSVDQTNYGYTF. In nucleotides, the CDR3 is TGCAGCGTGGATCAGACCAACTATGGCTACACCTTC. Full variable domain (rest looked up from reference TRBV29-1 and TRBJ1-2): SAVISQKPSRDICQRGTSLTIQCQVDSQVTMMFWYRQQPGQSLTLIATANQGSEATYESGFVIDKFPISRPNLTFSTLTVSNMSPEDSSIYLCSVDQTNYGYTFGSGTRLTVV.

This chain links TRBV20-1 with TRBJ2-7; possibly TRBD1 or TRBD2 for D (6 bases each). The germline CDR1 and CDR2 sequences are DFQATT and SNEGSKA (reference sequence). This CDR3 is 16 amino acids long. Deletions cut 2 bases from V and 4 bases from J, with 21 bases between. CDR3 DNA sequence: TGCAGTGCTAGATATACTCCGGACGGGGGCGAATACGAGCAGTACGTC. As protein: CSARYTPDGGEYEQYV.

Details on this clonotype: Just one base apart from a much larger clone, this may be a read error. The chain uses TRBV28 and TRBJ2-5; 9 nucleotides agree with TRBD1. This CDR3 spans 13 amino acids. The germline gives CDR1 MDHEN, CDR2 SYDVKM. The CDR3 bases are TGTGTCAGTACGCACAGGGGGCACGAGACCCAGTACTTC. Its protein product is CVSTHRGHETQYF. Based on the CDR3 plus reference TRBV28 and TRBJ2-5, the full variable domain is DVKVTQSSRYLVKRTGEKVFLECVQDMDHENMFWYRQDPGLGLRLIYFSYDVKMKEKGDIPEGYSVSREKKERFSLILESASTNQTSMYLCVSTHRGHETQYFGPGTRLLVL.